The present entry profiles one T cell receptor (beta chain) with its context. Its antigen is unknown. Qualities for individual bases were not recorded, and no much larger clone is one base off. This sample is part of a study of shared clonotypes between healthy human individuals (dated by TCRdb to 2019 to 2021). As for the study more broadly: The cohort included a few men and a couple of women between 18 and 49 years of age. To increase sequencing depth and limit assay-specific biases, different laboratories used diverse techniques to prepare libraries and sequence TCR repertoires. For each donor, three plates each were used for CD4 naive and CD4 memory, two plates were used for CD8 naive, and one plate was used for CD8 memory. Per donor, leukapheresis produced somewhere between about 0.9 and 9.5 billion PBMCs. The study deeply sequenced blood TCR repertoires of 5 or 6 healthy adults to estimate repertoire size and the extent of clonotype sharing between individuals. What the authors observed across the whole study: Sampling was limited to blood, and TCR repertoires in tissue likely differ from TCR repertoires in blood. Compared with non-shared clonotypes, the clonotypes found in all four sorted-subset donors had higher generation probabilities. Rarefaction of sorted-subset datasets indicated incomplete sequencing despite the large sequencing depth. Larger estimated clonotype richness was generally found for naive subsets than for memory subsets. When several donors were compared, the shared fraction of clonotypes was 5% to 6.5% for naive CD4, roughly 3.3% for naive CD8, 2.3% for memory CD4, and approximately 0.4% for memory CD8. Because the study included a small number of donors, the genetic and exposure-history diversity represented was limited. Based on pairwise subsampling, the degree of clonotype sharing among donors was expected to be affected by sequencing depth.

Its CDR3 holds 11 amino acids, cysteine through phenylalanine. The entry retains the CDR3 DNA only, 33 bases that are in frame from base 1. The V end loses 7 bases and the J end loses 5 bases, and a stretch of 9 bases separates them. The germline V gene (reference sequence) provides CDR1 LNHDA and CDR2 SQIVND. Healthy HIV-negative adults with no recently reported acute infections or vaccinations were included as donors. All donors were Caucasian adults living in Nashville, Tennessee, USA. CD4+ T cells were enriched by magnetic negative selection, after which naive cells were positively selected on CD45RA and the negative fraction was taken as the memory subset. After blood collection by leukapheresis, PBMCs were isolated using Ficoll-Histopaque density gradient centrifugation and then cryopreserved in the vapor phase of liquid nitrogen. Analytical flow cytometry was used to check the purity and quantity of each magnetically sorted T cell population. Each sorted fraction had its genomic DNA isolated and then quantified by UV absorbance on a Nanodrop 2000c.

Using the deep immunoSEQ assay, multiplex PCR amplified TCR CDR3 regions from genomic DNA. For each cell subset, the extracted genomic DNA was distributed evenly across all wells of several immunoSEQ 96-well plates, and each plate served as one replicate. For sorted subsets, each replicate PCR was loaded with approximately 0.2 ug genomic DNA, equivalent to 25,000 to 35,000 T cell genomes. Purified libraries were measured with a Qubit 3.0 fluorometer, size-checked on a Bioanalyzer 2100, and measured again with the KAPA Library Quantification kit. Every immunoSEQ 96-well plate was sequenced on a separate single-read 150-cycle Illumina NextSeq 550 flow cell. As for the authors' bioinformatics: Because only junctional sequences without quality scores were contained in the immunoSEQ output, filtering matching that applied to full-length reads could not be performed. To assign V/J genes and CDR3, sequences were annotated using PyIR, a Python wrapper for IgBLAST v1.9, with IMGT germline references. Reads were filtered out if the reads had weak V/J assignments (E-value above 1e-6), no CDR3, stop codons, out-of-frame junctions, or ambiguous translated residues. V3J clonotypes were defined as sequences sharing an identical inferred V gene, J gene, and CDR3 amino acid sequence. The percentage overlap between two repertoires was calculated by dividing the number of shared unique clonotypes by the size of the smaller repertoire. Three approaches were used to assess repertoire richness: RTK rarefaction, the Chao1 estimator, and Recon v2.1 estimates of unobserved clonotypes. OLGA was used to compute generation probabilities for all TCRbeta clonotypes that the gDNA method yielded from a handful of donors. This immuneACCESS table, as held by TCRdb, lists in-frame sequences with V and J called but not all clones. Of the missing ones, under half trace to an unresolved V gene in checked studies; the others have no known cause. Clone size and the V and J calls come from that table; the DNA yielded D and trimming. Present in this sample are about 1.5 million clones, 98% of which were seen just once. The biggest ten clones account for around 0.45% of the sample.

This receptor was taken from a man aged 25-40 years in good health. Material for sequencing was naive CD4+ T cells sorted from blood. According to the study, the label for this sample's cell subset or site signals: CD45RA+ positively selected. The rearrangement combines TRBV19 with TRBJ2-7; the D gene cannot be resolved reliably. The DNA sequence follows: TGTGCCAGTAAGGTGGACCACGAGCAGTACTTC. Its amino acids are CASKVDHEQYF. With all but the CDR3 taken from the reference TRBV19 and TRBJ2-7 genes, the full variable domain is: DGGITQSPKYLFRKEGQNVTLSCEQNLNHDAMYWYRQDPGQGLRLIYYSQIVNDFQKGDIAEGYSVSREKKESFPLTVTSAQKNPTAFYLCASKVDHEQYFGPGTRLTVT.